This TCR beta chain was recorded in a study of blood T cell repertoires in COVID-19. Study-level information: Italy, Spain and the United States were the sources of the convalescent and acute COVID-19 samples.

Libraries were prepared by immunoSEQ multiplex PCR; TCRdb keeps only in-frame clonotypes and omits some of them. The table shows 200,000 to 250,000 clones, with 75% to 85% occurring only once. Patients at the Seattle site were enrolled during active infection and followed longitudinally. This TCR came from a woman aged 25 to 45 with COVID-19, enrolled during active disease. Sequencing used peripheral blood.

In nucleotides, the CDR3 is TGCGCCAGCAGCTTAATCGGCGGGAGGGCCGGTGGCGGGGAGCTGTTTTTT. Translating gives CASSLIGGRAGGGELFF. This rearrangement joins TRBV5-1 to TRBJ2-2; 9 nucleotides align to TRBD2. V lost 2 bases to trimming and J lost 7 bases; unmatched junction nucleotides: 12. Germline V gene sequence: CDR1 SGHRS, CDR2 YFSETQ. This CDR3 comprises 17 residues. Combining the CDR3 with reference TRBV5-1 and TRBJ2-2 gives the whole variable domain KAGVTQTPRYLIKTRGQQVTLSCSPISGHRSVSWYQQTPGQGLQFLFEYFSETQRNKGNFPGRFSGRQFSNSRSEMNVSTLELGDSALYLCASSLIGGRAGGGELFFGEGSRLTVL.